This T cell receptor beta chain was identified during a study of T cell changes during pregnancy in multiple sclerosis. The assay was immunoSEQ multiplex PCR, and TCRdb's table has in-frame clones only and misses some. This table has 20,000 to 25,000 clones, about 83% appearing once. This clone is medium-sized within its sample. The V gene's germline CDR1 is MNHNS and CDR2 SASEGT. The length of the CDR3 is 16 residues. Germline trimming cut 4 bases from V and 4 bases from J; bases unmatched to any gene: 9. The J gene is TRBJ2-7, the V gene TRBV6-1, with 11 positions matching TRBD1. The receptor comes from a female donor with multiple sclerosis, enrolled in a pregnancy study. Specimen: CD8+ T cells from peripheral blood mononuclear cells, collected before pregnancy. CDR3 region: CASSVIPGQGVYEQYF. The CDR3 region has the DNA TGTGCCAGCAGTGTCATACCGGGACAGGGGGTTTACGAGCAGTACTTC.